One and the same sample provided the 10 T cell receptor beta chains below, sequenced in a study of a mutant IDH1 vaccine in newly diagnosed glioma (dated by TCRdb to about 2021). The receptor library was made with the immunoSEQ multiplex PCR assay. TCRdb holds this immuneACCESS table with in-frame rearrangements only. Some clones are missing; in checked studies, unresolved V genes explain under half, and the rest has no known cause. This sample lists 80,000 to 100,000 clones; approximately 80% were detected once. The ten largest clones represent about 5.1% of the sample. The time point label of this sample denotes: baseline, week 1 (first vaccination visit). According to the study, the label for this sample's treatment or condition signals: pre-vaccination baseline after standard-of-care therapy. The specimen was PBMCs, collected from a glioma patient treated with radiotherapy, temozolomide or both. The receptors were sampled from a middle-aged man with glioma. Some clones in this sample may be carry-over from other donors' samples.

DNA for the CDR3: TGTGCCAGCAGCACCCGAGGGGTACTTAGCAATCAGCCCCAGCATTTT. It encodes CASSTRGVLSNQPQHF. The chain couples TRBV5-6 to TRBJ1-5, with a possible D match to TRBD1 (5 bases). Trimming pared 4 bases from V and 0 bases from J, leaving 14 bases between. Germline CDR1 reads SGHDT; CDR2 reads YYEEEE. CDR3 length equals 16 residues.

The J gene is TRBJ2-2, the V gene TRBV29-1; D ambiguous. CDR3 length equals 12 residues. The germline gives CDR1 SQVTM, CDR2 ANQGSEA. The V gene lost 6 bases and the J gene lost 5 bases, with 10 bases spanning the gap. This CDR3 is CSVAGRTGELFF. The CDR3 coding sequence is TGCAGCGTGGCCGGACGAACCGGGGAGCTGTTTTTT.

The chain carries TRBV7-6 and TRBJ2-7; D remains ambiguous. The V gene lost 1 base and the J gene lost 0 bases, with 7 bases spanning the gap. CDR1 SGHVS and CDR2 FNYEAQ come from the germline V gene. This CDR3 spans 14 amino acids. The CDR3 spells CASSLEGNSYEQYF. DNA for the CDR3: TGTGCCAGCAGCTTAGAAGGGAACTCCTACGAGCAGTACTTC.

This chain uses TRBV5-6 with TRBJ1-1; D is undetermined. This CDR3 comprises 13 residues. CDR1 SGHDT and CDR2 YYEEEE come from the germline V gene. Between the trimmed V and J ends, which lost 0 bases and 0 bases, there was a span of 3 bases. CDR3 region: CASSLELNTEAFF. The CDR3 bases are TGTGCCAGCAGCTTGGAACTGAACACTGAAGCTTTCTTT.

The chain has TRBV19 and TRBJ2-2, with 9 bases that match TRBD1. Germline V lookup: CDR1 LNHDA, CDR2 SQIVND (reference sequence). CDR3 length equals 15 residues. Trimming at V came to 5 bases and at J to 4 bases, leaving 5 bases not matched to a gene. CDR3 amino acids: CASSANRGPTGELFF. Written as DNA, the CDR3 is TGTGCCAGTAGTGCGAACAGGGGGCCCACCGGGGAGCTGTTTTTT.

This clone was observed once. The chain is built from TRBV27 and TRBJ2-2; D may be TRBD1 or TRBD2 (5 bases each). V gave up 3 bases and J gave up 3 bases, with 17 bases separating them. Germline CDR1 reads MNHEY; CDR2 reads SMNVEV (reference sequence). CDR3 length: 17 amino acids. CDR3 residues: CASSLYSSRDDTGELFF. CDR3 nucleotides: TGTGCCAGCAGTTTGTATTCGAGCAGGGACGACACCGGGGAGCTGTTTTTT.

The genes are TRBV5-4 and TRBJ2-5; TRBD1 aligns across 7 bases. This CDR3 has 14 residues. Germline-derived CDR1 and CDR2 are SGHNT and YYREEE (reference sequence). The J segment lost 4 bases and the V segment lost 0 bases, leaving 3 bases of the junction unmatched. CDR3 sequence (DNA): TGTGCCAGCAGCTTGGCGGGACAGTCAGAGACCCAGTACTTC. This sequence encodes CASSLAGQSETQYF.

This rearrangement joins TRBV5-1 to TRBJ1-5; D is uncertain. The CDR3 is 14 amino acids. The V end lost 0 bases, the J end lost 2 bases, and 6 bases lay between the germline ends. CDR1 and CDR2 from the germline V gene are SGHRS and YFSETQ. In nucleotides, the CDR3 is TGCGCCAGCAGCTTGGGAAGCGGCAATCAGCCCCAGCATTTT. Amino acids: CASSLGSGNQPQHF.

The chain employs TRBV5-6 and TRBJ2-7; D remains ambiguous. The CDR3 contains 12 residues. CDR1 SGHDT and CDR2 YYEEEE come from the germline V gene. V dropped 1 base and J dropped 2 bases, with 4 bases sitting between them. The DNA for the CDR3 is TGTGCCAGCAGCTTGACCGCCTACGAGCAGTACTTC. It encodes CASSLTAYEQYF.

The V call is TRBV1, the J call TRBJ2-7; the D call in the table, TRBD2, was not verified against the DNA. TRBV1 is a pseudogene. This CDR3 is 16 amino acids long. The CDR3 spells CTSSQEPGLAAWEQYF. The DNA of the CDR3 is TGCACCAGCAGCCAAGAGCCAGGACTAGCGGCATGGGAGCAGTACTTC.